The rows below give T cell receptor beta chains drawn from one sample of a study of blood T cell repertoires in COVID-19. Sequencing was performed with immunoSEQ multiplex PCR; in TCRdb, only in-frame clones are kept and a portion is missing. The sample has roughly 88,000 clones, roughly 80% seen once. Sequenced: peripheral blood. The receptors here all came from a woman older than 75 with acute or convalescent COVID-19. Each CDR3 is given with its conserved first and last residue. D genes are given only for firm matches. Expanded clones are given a class, and other clones once, few, many or no size at all.

clone_size: .; v_call: TRBV12-3/TRBV12-4; j_call: TRBJ1-5; d_call: .; cdr3_aa: CASSSSTRHFVFF; cdr3_nt: TGTGCCAGCAGTTCCTCGACACGACACTTTGTCTTCTTT
clone_size: once; v_call: TRBV10-1; j_call: TRBJ2-4; d_call: .; cdr3_aa: CASSEDSPGSNIQYF; cdr3_nt: TGCGCCAGCAGTGAGGATAGCCCTGGGTCAAACATTCAGTACTTC
clone_size: .; v_call: TRBV5-3; j_call: TRBJ2-1; d_call: TRBD2; cdr3_aa: CARRGLAGELNEQFF; cdr3_nt: TGTGCCAGACGCGGACTAGCGGGGGAACTTAATGAGCAGTTCTTC
clone_size: .; v_call: TRBV3-1/TRBV3-2; j_call: TRBJ1-5; d_call: .; cdr3_aa: CASSQGENQPQHF; cdr3_nt: TGTGCCAGCAGCCAAGGGGAGAATCAGCCCCAGCATTTT
clone_size: .; v_call: TRBV27; j_call: TRBJ1-2; d_call: TRBD1; cdr3_aa: CASSLWQGADNYGYTF; cdr3_nt: TGTGCCAGCAGTTTATGGCAGGGGGCAGATAACTATGGCTACACCTTC
clone_size: .; v_call: TRBV2; j_call: TRBJ1-2; d_call: TRBD1; cdr3_aa: CASSEARDRGSGYTF; cdr3_nt: TGTGCCAGCAGTGAAGCGAGGGACAGGGGCTCTGGCTACACCTTC
clone_size: .; v_call: TRBV28; j_call: TRBJ1-5; d_call: .; cdr3_aa: CASSPGTGGSQPQHF; cdr3_nt: TGTGCCAGCAGTCCCGGGACGGGGGGCAGTCAGCCCCAGCATTTT
clone_size: .; v_call: TRBV18; j_call: TRBJ2-7; d_call: .; cdr3_aa: CASSRRTDAYEQYF; cdr3_nt: TGTGCCAGCTCCCGGAGGACGGACGCTTACGAGCAGTACTTC
clone_size: .; v_call: TRBV12-3/TRBV12-4; j_call: TRBJ2-3; d_call: .; cdr3_aa: CASSFTGLDTQYF; cdr3_nt: TGTGCCAGCAGTTTTACGGGGTTAGATACGCAGTATTTT
clone_size: few; v_call: TRBV5-4; j_call: TRBJ1-2; d_call: TRBD1; cdr3_aa: CASSLGQGAWGYTF; cdr3_nt: TGTGCCAGCAGCTTGGGACAGGGGGCGTGGGGCTACACCTTC
clone_size: .; v_call: TRBV9; j_call: TRBJ2-1; d_call: .; cdr3_aa: CASSVYVGGSYNEQFF; cdr3_nt: TGTGCCAGCAGCGTATATGTAGGGGGTTCCTACAATGAGCAGTTCTTC
clone_size: .; v_call: TRBV7-6; j_call: TRBJ2-2; d_call: TRBD2; cdr3_aa: CASSFRSGGAVGTGELFF; cdr3_nt: TGTGCCAGCAGCTTTCGTAGCGGGGGGGCTGTTGGCACCGGGGAGCTGTTTTTT
clone_size: .; v_call: TRBV7-9; j_call: TRBJ2-5; d_call: TRBD2; cdr3_aa: CASSLSLAVETQYF; cdr3_nt: TGTGCCAGCAGCTTATCACTAGCGGTAGAGACCCAGTACTTC
clone_size: once; v_call: TRBV3-1/TRBV3-2; j_call: TRBJ2-2; d_call: TRBD2; cdr3_aa: CASSQGGASNTGELFF; cdr3_nt: TGTGCCAGCAGCCAGGGAGGGGCCTCGAACACCGGGGAGCTGTTTTTT
clone_size: .; v_call: TRBV5-1; j_call: TRBJ2-3; d_call: TRBD1; cdr3_aa: CASSLAVDRGQDTQYF; cdr3_nt: TGCGCCAGCAGCTTGGCCGTCGACAGGGGGCAAGATACGCAGTATTTT
clone_size: .; v_call: TRBV11-3; j_call: TRBJ1-2; d_call: .; cdr3_aa: CASSSTTRFGGGDF; cdr3_nt: TGTGCCAGCAGCTCTACGACACGTTTCGGTGGTGGTGATTTC
clone_size: .; v_call: TRBV3-1/TRBV3-2; j_call: TRBJ1-2; d_call: .; cdr3_aa: CASSRDRQAGYTF; cdr3_nt: TGTGCCAGCAGCCGGGACCGACAGGCCGGCTACACCTTC
clone_size: .; v_call: TRBV18; j_call: TRBJ1-2; d_call: .; cdr3_aa: CASSPGRGDGYTF; cdr3_nt: TGTGCCAGCTCACCGGGGCGAGGCGATGGCTACACCTTC
clone_size: .; v_call: TRBV19; j_call: TRBJ2-4; d_call: .; cdr3_aa: CASSIFQGAKNIQYF; cdr3_nt: TGTGCCAGTAGTATATTTCAGGGGGCCAAAAACATTCAGTACTTC
clone_size: few; v_call: TRBV30; j_call: TRBJ1-6; d_call: TRBD1; cdr3_aa: CAWSDRGRLSNSPLHF; cdr3_nt: TGTGCCTGGAGTGACAGGGGGCGATTGAGTAATTCACCCCTCCACTTT
clone_size: .; v_call: TRBV4-3; j_call: TRBJ2-2; d_call: TRBD1; cdr3_aa: CASSQSTGISTGELFF; cdr3_nt: TGCGCCAGCAGCCAATCGACAGGGATCTCCACCGGGGAGCTGTTTTTT
clone_size: .; v_call: TRBV9; j_call: TRBJ2-7; d_call: TRBD1; cdr3_aa: CASSALPGQGAHEQYF; cdr3_nt: TGTGCCAGCAGCGCCCTCCCGGGACAGGGGGCGCACGAGCAGTACTTC
clone_size: .; v_call: TRBV9; j_call: TRBJ2-3; d_call: .; cdr3_aa: CASSVDSLGTDTQYF; cdr3_nt: TGTGCCAGCAGCGTAGATTCACTAGGCACAGATACGCAGTATTTT
clone_size: .; v_call: TRBV11-2; j_call: TRBJ2-2; d_call: TRBD2; cdr3_aa: CASSLVGGGVTGELFF; cdr3_nt: TGTGCCAGCAGCTTGGTCGGCGGGGGGGTTACCGGGGAGCTGTTTTTT
clone_size: .; v_call: TRBV7-3; j_call: TRBJ2-7; d_call: .; cdr3_aa: CASSAQSSSYEQYF; cdr3_nt: TGTGCCAGCAGCGCTCAGTCCTCCTCCTACGAGCAGTACTTC
clone_size: few; v_call: TRBV3-1/TRBV3-2; j_call: TRBJ1-5; d_call: .; cdr3_aa: CASSLPGGGNQPQHF; cdr3_nt: TGTGCCAGCAGCCTCCCCGGGGGGGGCAATCAGCCCCAGCATTTT
clone_size: .; v_call: TRBV19; j_call: TRBJ2-3; d_call: TRBD2; cdr3_aa: CASSIDGGGGAGDTQYF; cdr3_nt: TGTGCCAGTAGTATAGATGGAGGCGGGGGGGCAGGAGATACGCAGTATTTT
clone_size: few; v_call: TRBV19; j_call: TRBJ2-7; d_call: TRBD2; cdr3_aa: CASSRTSGPYEQYF; cdr3_nt: TGTGCCAGTAGTAGAACTAGCGGACCCTACGAGCAGTACTTC
clone_size: once; v_call: TRBV6-5; j_call: TRBJ2-7; d_call: .; cdr3_aa: CASRLLDEQYF; cdr3_nt: TGTGCCAGCAGATTACTTGATGAGCAGTACTTC
clone_size: .; v_call: TRBV12-3/TRBV12-4; j_call: TRBJ1-1; d_call: .; cdr3_aa: CASSLSRGKAFF; cdr3_nt: TGTGCCAGCAGTTTGTCCCGGGGGAAAGCTTTCTTT
clone_size: .; v_call: TRBV9; j_call: TRBJ1-3; d_call: .; cdr3_aa: CASSVGSSGNTIYF; cdr3_nt: TGTGCCAGCAGCGTAGGGAGCTCTGGAAACACCATATATTTT
clone_size: .; v_call: TRBV2; j_call: TRBJ2-1; d_call: .; cdr3_aa: CAGDGGYNEQFF; cdr3_nt: TGTGCCGGGGACGGGGGTTACAATGAGCAGTTCTTC
clone_size: .; v_call: TRBV7-8; j_call: TRBJ1-5; d_call: .; cdr3_aa: CASSFQTGTFTQPQHF; cdr3_nt: TGTGCCAGCAGCTTCCAGACAGGAACTTTCACTCAGCCCCAGCATTTT
clone_size: once; v_call: TRBV6-5; j_call: TRBJ1-1; d_call: .; cdr3_aa: CASKVIGGTEAFF; cdr3_nt: TGTGCCAGCAAGGTCATAGGGGGAACTGAAGCTTTCTTT
clone_size: .; v_call: TRBV6-6; j_call: TRBJ2-7; d_call: TRBD1; cdr3_aa: CASSTTGQGNEQYF; cdr3_nt: TGTGCCAGCAGTACTACGGGACAGGGGAACGAGCAGTACTTC
clone_size: .; v_call: TRBV27; j_call: TRBJ2-5; d_call: .; cdr3_aa: CASSLLAREAQYF; cdr3_nt: TGTGCCAGCAGTTTATTAGCGAGGGAGGCCCAGTACTTC
clone_size: .; v_call: TRBV18; j_call: TRBJ2-5; d_call: TRBD1; cdr3_aa: CASSDRDSWGETQYF; cdr3_nt: TGTGCCAGCTCAGACCGGGACAGCTGGGGAGAGACCCAGTACTTC
clone_size: .; v_call: TRBV19; j_call: TRBJ1-1; d_call: .; cdr3_aa: CASSKPAGHLNTEAFF; cdr3_nt: TGTGCCAGTAGTAAACCTGCCGGACATCTGAACACTGAAGCTTTCTTT
clone_size: .; v_call: TRBV27; j_call: TRBJ1-6; d_call: TRBD1; cdr3_aa: CASSLLAGGFSPLHF; cdr3_nt: TGTGCCAGCAGTTTATTGGCAGGGGGCTTTTCACCCCTCCACTTT
clone_size: .; v_call: TRBV28; j_call: TRBJ2-7; d_call: TRBD1; cdr3_aa: CASTTSGQGTYEQYF; cdr3_nt: TGTGCCAGCACCACGTCGGGACAGGGGACCTACGAGCAGTACTTC
clone_size: .; v_call: TRBV6-5; j_call: TRBJ1-4; d_call: TRBD1; cdr3_aa: CASRPGQINEKLFF; cdr3_nt: TGTGCCAGCAGACCGGGACAGATTAATGAAAAACTGTTTTTT
clone_size: .; v_call: TRBV30; j_call: TRBJ1-2; d_call: .; cdr3_aa: CAWSAGGPLSYGYTF; cdr3_nt: TGTGCCTGGAGTGCCGGCGGGCCGCTAAGCTATGGCTACACCTTC
clone_size: .; v_call: TRBV7-2; j_call: TRBJ1-1; d_call: .; cdr3_aa: CASSLFREAAFF; cdr3_nt: TGTGCCAGCAGCTTATTCCGGGAAGCAGCTTTCTTT
clone_size: .; v_call: TRBV24-1; j_call: TRBJ1-2; d_call: TRBD1; cdr3_aa: CATSEGGFGQGVKGYGYTF; cdr3_nt: TGTGCCACCAGTGAAGGAGGCTTCGGACAGGGTGTGAAGGGCTATGGCTACACCTTC
clone_size: .; v_call: TRBV11-3; j_call: TRBJ2-4; d_call: TRBD2; cdr3_aa: CASRKGLANIQYF; cdr3_nt: TGTGCCAGCAGGAAGGGACTAGCAAACATTCAGTACTTC
clone_size: .; v_call: TRBV27; j_call: TRBJ2-3; d_call: .; cdr3_aa: CASSFFGGGGYGPMDTQYF; cdr3_nt: TGTGCCAGCAGTTTTTTTGGGGGCGGGGGTTACGGCCCGATGGATACGCAGTATTTT
clone_size: .; v_call: TRBV13; j_call: TRBJ2-1; d_call: .; cdr3_aa: CASSPPWRGPSGEQFF; cdr3_nt: TGTGCCAGCAGCCCGCCTTGGCGGGGCCCTTCGGGTGAGCAGTTCTTC
clone_size: .; v_call: TRBV18; j_call: TRBJ2-5; d_call: TRBD2; cdr3_aa: CASSPVAGGHQETQYF; cdr3_nt: TGTGCCAGCTCACCAGTAGCGGGGGGTCACCAAGAGACCCAGTACTTC
clone_size: once; v_call: TRBV5-6; j_call: TRBJ1-5; d_call: .; cdr3_aa: CASSQGYYSNQPQHF; cdr3_nt: TGTGCCAGCAGTCAGGGCTACTATAGCAATCAGCCCCAGCATTTT
clone_size: .; v_call: TRBV24-1; j_call: TRBJ1-1; d_call: .; cdr3_aa: CATSEQRNTEAFF; cdr3_nt: TGTGCCACCAGCGAACAGAGGAACACTGAAGCTTTCTTT
clone_size: .; v_call: TRBV21-1; j_call: TRBJ1-4; d_call: .; cdr3_aa: CASSEGTGEAGSEKLFF; cdr3_nt: TGTGCCAGCAGCGAAGGGACAGGGGAGGCTGGTAGTGAAAAACTGTTTTTT
clone_size: .; v_call: TRBV18; j_call: TRBJ1-4; d_call: .; cdr3_aa: CASSLGVPANNEKLFF; cdr3_nt: TGTGCCAGCTCACTCGGGGTTCCTGCCAACAATGAAAAACTGTTTTTT
clone_size: .; v_call: TRBV9; j_call: TRBJ1-3; d_call: .; cdr3_aa: CASSSQGEGNTIYF; cdr3_nt: TGTGCCAGCAGCTCACAGGGTGAGGGAAACACCATATATTTT
clone_size: few; v_call: TRBV18; j_call: TRBJ1-4; d_call: .; cdr3_aa: CASSPLRRGGDDGTNEKLFF; cdr3_nt: TGTGCCAGCTCACCCCTTCGGAGGGGGGGCGACGATGGAACTAATGAAAAACTGTTTTTT